Listed below are T cell receptor beta chains from one sample, sequenced in a study of cytomegalovirus exposure and HLA in healthy donors. The protocol was immunoSEQ multiplex PCR, while the TCRdb copy is restricted to in-frame clones and leaves out a portion. The sample has 200,000 or so clones, 80% to 85% seen once. Source material: PBMCs. The receptors originated from a woman aged 50 to 65 in good health and CMV-seropositive. The CDR3 runs from the conserved cysteine through the conserved F or W. D genes are given only for firm matches. Clone size is shown for a subset of rows, as once, few, many or a class of expanded clone.

V: TRBV10-3; size: .; J: TRBJ1-4; D: .; CDR3: CAISEPSDEKLFF; DNA: TGTGCCATCAGTGAGCCCTCAGATGAAAAACTGTTTTTT
V: TRBV28; size: .; J: TRBJ2-2; D: .; CDR3: CASSLNTGELFF; DNA: TGTGCCAGCAGTCTTAATACCGGGGAGCTGTTTTTT
V: TRBV6-5; size: .; J: TRBJ2-7; D: TRBD2; CDR3: CASRERDDSYEQYF; DNA: TGTGCCAGCAGGGAGCGGGACGACTCCTACGAGCAGTACTTC
V: TRBV30; size: .; J: TRBJ1-1; D: .; CDR3: CAWSRTALYTEAFF; DNA: TGTGCCTGGAGTAGGACAGCCCTTTACACTGAAGCTTTCTTT
V: TRBV27; size: once; J: TRBJ2-5; D: TRBD2; CDR3: CASNPGLAGVLVGQETQYF; DNA: TGTGCCAGCAATCCGGGACTAGCGGGAGTTTTGGTTGGGCAAGAGACCCAGTACTTC
V: TRBV18; size: .; J: TRBJ2-7; D: .; CDR3: CASSPPDRSYEQYF; DNA: TGTGCCAGCTCACCACCGGACAGATCCTACGAGCAGTACTTC
V: TRBV5-7; size: .; J: TRBJ2-3; D: .; CDR3: CASSLSADTQYF; DNA: TGTGCCAGCAGCTTGTCTGCAGATACGCAGTATTTT
V: TRBV10-3; size: .; J: TRBJ2-1; D: TRBD1; CDR3: CAISSLDRGGEQFF; DNA: TGTGCCATCAGTTCCCTGGACAGGGGAGGTGAGCAGTTCTTC
V: TRBV10-2; size: .; J: TRBJ2-7; D: .; CDR3: CASSDPQVYSYEQYF; DNA: TGCGCCAGCAGTGATCCGCAGGTATACTCCTACGAGCAGTACTTC
V: TRBV7-2; size: .; J: TRBJ2-1; D: TRBD2; CDR3: CASSLARSGGYNEQFF; DNA: TGTGCCAGCAGCTTAGCGCGTAGCGGGGGCTACAATGAGCAGTTCTTC
V: TRBV28; size: once; J: TRBJ1-4; D: .; CDR3: CASSVLGQFNEKLFF; DNA: TGTGCCAGCAGTGTCTTAGGACAGTTTAATGAAAAACTGTTTTTT
V: TRBV28; size: .; J: TRBJ1-5; D: TRBD1; CDR3: CASSSAGQGNQPQHF; DNA: TGTGCCAGCAGTTCAGCGGGACAGGGGAATCAGCCCCAGCATTTT
V: TRBV7-2; size: .; J: TRBJ2-4; D: TRBD1; CDR3: CASSPWDSALVIQYF; DNA: TGTGCCAGCAGCCCATGGGACAGCGCCTTAGTCATTCAGTACTTC
V: TRBV18; size: .; J: TRBJ1-3; D: .; CDR3: CASSPPDRSGNTIYF; DNA: TGTGCCAGCTCACCGCCGGACAGATCTGGAAACACCATATATTTT
V: TRBV7-9; size: .; J: TRBJ2-7; D: .; CDR3: CASSLGQNEQYF; DNA: TGTGCCAGCAGCTTAGGACAGAACGAGCAGTACTTC
V: TRBV7-9; size: .; J: TRBJ1-5; D: .; CDR3: CASSLGGSSNQPQHF; DNA: TGTGCCAGCAGCTTAGGAGGCAGTAGCAATCAGCCCCAGCATTTT
V: TRBV29-1; size: .; J: TRBJ2-7; D: .; CDR3: CSVHVKSVSSYEQYF; DNA: TGCAGCGTCCATGTTAAGAGTGTCTCCTCCTACGAGCAGTACTTC
V: TRBV5-1; size: .; J: TRBJ2-7; D: TRBD1; CDR3: CASSYGTGSYEQYF; DNA: TGCGCCAGCAGCTACGGGACAGGGTCCTACGAGCAGTACTTC
V: TRBV18; size: .; J: TRBJ2-1; D: .; CDR3: CASSRTTGQGGNEQFF; DNA: TGTGCCAGCTCCAGAACAACAGGGCAAGGAGGAAATGAGCAGTTCTTC
V: TRBV7-6; size: few; J: TRBJ2-7; D: TRBD2; CDR3: CASSLGGLAGSNEQYF; DNA: TGTGCCAGCAGCTTAGGGGGACTAGCGGGAAGTAACGAGCAGTACTTC
V: TRBV28; size: once; J: TRBJ1-5; D: TRBD1; CDR3: CASITGQMSNQPQHF; DNA: TGTGCCAGCATCACGGGACAGATGAGCAATCAGCCCCAGCATTTT
V: TRBV5-4; size: .; J: TRBJ2-1; D: TRBD1; CDR3: CASRTGTGVNNEQFF; DNA: TGTGCCAGCAGGACCGGGACAGGGGTTAACAATGAGCAGTTCTTC
V: TRBV18; size: few; J: TRBJ2-2; D: TRBD1; CDR3: CASSAQGANTGELFF; DNA: TGTGCCAGCTCGGCGCAGGGGGCAAACACCGGGGAGCTGTTTTTT
V: TRBV6-5; size: .; J: TRBJ2-7; D: TRBD2; CDR3: CASSSGLAASSYEQYF; DNA: TGTGCCAGCAGTTCGGGACTAGCGGCAAGCTCCTACGAGCAGTACTTC